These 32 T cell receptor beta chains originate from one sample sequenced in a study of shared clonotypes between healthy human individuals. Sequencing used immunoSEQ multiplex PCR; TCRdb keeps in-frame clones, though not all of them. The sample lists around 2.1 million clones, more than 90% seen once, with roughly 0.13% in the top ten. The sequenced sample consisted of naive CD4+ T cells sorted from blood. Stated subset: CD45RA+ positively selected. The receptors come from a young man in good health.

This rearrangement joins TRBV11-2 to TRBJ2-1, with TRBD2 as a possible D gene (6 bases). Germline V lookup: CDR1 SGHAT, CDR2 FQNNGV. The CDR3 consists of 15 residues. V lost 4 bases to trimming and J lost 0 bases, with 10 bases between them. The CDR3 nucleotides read TGTGCCAGCAGCTCCCTAGCGAACTCCTACAATGAGCAGTTCTTC. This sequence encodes CASSSLANSYNEQFF.

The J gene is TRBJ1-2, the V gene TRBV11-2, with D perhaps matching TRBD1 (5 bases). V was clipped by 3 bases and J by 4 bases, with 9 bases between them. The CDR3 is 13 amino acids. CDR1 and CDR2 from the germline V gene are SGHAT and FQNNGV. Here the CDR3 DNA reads TGTGCCAGCAGCTTCGACAGAAGCTATGGCTACACCTTC. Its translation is CASSFDRSYGYTF. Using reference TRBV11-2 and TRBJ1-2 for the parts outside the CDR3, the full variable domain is EAGVAQSPRYKIIEKRQSVAFWCNPISGHATLYWYQQILGQGPKLLIQFQNNGVVDDSQLPKDRFSAERLKGVDSTLKIQPAKLEDSAVYLCASSFDRSYGYTFGSGTRLTVV.

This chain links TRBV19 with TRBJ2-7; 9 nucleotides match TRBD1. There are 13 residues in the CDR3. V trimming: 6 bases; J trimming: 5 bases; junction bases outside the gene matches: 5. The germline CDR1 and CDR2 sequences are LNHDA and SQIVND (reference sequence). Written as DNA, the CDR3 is TGTGCCAGTAGGGTGGACAGGGGCAACGAGCAGTACTTC. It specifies CASRVDRGNEQYF. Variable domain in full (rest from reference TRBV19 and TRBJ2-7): DGGITQSPKYLFRKEGQNVTLSCEQNLNHDAMYWYRQDPGQGLRLIYYSQIVNDFQKGDIAEGYSVSREKKESFPLTVTSAQKNPTAFYLCASRVDRGNEQYFGPGTRLTVT.

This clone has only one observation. This chain's CDR3 is CASSFKRHNTEAFF. The CDR3 region has the DNA TGTGCCAGCAGCTTCAAGCGTCACAACACTGAAGCTTTCTTT. The chain carries TRBV7-2 and TRBJ1-1, with unresolved D. This CDR3 spans 14 amino acids. Trimming removed 3 bases at V and 2 bases at J, with 10 bases between. Germline-derived CDR1 and CDR2 are SGHTA and FQGNSA.

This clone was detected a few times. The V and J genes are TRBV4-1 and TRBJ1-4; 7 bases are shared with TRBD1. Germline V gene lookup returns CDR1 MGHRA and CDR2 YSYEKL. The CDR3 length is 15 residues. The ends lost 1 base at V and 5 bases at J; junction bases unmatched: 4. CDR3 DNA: TGCGCCAGCAGCCAAGTGACAGGGAGCAATGAAAAACTGTTTTTT. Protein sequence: CASSQVTGSNEKLFF.

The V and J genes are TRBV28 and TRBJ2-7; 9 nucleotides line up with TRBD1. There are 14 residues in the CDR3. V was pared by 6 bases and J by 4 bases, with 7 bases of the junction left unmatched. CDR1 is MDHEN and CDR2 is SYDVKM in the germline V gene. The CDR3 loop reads CASRTTGGAYEQYF. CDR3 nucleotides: TGTGCCAGCAGGACGACAGGGGGGGCTTACGAGCAGTACTTC. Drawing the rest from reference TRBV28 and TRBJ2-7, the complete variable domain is DVKVTQSSRYLVKRTGEKVFLECVQDMDHENMFWYRQDPGLGLRLIYFSYDVKMKEKGDIPEGYSVSREKKERFSLILESASTNQTSMYLCASRTTGGAYEQYFGPGTRLTVT.

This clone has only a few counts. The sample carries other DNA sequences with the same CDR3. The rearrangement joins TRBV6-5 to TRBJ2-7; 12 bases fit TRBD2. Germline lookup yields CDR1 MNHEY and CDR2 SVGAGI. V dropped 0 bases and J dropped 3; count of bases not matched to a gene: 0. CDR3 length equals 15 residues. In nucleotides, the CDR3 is TGTGCCAGCAGTTACTCGACTAGCGGGAGCTACGAGCAGTACTTC. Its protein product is CASSYSTSGSYEQYF.

This CDR3 is CASSLAGGQNIQYF. The CDR3 DNA is TGCGCCAGCAGTCTAGCGGGGGGGCAAAACATTCAGTACTTC. V is TRBV10-2 and J is TRBJ2-4; 12 bases are shared with TRBD2. This CDR3 is built from 14 residues. Trimming took 5 bases from V and 5 from J; bases not matched to a gene: 1. The V gene's germline CDR1 is WSHSY and CDR2 SAAADI.

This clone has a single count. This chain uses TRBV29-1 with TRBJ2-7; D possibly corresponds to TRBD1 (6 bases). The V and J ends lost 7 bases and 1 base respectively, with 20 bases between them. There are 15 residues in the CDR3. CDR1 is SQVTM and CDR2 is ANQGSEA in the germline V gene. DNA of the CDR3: TGCAGCGCCAAGAGGGGACAAGATGTTTCCTACGAGCAGTACTTC. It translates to CSAKRGQDVSYEQYF.

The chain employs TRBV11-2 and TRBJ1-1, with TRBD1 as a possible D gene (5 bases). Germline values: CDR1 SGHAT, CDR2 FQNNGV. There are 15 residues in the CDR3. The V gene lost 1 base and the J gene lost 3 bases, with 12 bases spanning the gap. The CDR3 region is CASSLGTTAYTEAFF. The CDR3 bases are TGTGCCAGCAGCTTAGGTACGACAGCATACACTGAAGCTTTCTTT.

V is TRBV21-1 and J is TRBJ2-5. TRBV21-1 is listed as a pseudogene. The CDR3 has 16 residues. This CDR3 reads CASSKFGGHLKETQYF. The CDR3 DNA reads TGTGCCAGCAGCAAATTCGGGGGACACCTGAAAGAGACCCAGTACTTC.

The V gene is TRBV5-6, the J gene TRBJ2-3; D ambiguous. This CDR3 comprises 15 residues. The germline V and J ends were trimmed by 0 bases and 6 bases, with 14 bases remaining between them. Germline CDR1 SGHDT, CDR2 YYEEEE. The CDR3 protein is CASSLDGPGQDTQYF. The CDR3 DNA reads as TGTGCCAGCAGCTTGGACGGACCCGGGCAGGATACGCAGTATTTT.

CDR3 sequence reads: CASSQEVGRNTEAFF. The CDR3 nucleotides read TGTGCCAGCAGCCAGGAGGTGGGGAGGAACACTGAAGCTTTCTTT. The V call is TRBV6-1, the J call TRBJ1-1; D not resolved. V was clipped by 6 bases and J by 1 base, with 15 bases between them. The CDR3 consists of 15 residues. CDR1 is MNHNS, CDR2 SASEGT, per germline.

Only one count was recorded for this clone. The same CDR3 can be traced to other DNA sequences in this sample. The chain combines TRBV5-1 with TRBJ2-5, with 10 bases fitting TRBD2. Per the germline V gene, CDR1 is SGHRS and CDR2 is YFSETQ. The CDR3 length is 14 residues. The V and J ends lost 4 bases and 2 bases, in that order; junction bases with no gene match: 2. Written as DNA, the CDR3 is TGCGCCAGCAGCCGGACTAGCGGTCAAGAGACCCAGTACTTC. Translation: CASSRTSGQETQYF.

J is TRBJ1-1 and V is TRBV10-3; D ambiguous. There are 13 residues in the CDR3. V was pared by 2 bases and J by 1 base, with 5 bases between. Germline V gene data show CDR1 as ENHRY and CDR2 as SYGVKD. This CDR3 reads CAISEEGNTEAFF. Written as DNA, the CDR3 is TGTGCCATCAGTGAGGAAGGGAACACTGAAGCTTTCTTT.

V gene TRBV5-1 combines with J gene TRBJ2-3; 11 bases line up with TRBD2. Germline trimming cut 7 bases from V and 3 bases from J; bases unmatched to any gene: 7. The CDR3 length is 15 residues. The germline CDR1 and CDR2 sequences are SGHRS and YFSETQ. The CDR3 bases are TGCGCCAGCTTCGCCGGGACTAGCGGAACAGATACGCAGTATTTT. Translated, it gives CASFAGTSGTDTQYF.

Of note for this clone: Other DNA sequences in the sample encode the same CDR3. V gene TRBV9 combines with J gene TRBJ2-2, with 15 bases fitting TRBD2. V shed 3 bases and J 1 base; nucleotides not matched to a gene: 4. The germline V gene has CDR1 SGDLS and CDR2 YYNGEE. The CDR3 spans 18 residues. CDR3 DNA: TGTGCCAGCAGCGCTGGACTAGCGGGAGGGAAGAACACCGGGGAGCTGTTTTTT. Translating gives CASSAGLAGGKNTGELFF.

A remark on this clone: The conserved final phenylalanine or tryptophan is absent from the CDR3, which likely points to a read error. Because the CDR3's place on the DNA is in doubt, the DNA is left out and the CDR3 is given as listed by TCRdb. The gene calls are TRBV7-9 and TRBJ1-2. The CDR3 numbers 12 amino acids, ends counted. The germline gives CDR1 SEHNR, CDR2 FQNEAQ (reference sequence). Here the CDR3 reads CASSLTGGTALL.

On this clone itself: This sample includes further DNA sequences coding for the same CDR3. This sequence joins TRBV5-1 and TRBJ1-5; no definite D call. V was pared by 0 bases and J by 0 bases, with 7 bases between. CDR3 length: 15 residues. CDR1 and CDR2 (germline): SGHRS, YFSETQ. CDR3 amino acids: CASSLDSDSNQPQHF. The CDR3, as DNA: TGCGCCAGCAGCTTGGACAGCGATAGCAATCAGCCCCAGCATTTT.

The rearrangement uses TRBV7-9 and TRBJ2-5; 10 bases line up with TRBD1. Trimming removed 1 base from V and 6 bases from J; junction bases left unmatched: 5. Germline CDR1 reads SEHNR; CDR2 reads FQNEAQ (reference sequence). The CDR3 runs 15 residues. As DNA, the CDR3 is TGTGCCAGCAGCTTAGGTGGGACAGGGGTGAAGACCCAGTACTTC. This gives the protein CASSLGGTGVKTQYF.

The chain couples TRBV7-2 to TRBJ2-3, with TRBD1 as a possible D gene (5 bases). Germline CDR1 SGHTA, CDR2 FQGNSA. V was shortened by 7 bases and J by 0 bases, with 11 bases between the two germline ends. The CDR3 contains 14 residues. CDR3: CASKVGHSTDTQYF. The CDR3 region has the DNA TGTGCCAGCAAAGTGGGGCATAGCACAGATACGCAGTATTTT.

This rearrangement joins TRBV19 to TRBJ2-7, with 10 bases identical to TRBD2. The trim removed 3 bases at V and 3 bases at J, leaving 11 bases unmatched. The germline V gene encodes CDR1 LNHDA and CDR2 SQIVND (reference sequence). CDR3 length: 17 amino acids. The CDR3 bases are TGTGCCAGTAGTATCGGAAGAATGGGACTAGCGCGCTACGAGCAGTACTTC. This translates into CASSIGRMGLARYEQYF.

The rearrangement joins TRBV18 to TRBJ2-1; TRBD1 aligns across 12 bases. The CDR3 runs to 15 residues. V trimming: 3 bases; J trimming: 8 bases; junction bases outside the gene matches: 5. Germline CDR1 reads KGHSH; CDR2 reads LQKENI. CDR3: CASSPGTGGLDEQFF. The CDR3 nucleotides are TGTGCCAGCTCACCTGGGACAGGGGGCTTGGATGAGCAGTTCTTC.

The CDR3 sequence is CASSLGGLIVPKNIQYF. CDR3 nucleotides: TGTGCCAGCAGCTTAGGGGGACTAATCGTTCCCAAAAACATTCAGTACTTC. The gene calls are TRBV7-2 and TRBJ2-4; 7 bases map to TRBD2. CDR1 SGHTA and CDR2 FQGNSA come from the germline V gene. The CDR3 is 17 residues long. With 1 base clipped from V and 2 bases from J, the junction kept 8 bases outside the gene matches.

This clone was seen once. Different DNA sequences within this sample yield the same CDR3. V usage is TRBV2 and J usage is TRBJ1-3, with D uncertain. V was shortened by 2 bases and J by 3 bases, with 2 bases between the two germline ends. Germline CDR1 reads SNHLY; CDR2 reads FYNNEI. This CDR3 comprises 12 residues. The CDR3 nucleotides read TGTGCCAGCAGTGAAAATGGAAACACCATATATTTT. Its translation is CASSENGNTIYF.

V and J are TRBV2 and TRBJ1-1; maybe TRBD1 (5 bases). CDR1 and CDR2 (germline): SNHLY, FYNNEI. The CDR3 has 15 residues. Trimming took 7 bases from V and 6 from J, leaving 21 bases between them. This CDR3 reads CASKLQAGTAPEAFF. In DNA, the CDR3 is TGTGCCAGCAAGCTACAGGCGGGAACGGCCCCTGAAGCTTTCTTT.

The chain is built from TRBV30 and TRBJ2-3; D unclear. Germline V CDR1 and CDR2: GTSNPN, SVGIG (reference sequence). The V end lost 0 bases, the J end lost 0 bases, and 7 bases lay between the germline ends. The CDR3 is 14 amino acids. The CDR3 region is CAWSVRASTDTQYF. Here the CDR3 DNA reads TGTGCCTGGAGTGTACGAGCTAGCACAGATACGCAGTATTTT.

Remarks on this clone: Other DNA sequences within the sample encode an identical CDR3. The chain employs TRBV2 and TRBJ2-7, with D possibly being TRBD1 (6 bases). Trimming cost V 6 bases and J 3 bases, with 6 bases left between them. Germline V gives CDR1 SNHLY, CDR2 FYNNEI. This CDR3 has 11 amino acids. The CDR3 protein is CASRDSYEQYF. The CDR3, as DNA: TGTGCCAGCAGGGACAGCTACGAGCAGTACTTC. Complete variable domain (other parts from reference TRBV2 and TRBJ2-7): EPEVTQTPSHQVTQMGQEVILRCVPISNHLYFYWYRQILGQKVEFLVSFYNNEISEKSEIFDDQFSVERPDGSNFTLKIRSTKLEDSAMYFCASRDSYEQYFGPGTRLTVT.

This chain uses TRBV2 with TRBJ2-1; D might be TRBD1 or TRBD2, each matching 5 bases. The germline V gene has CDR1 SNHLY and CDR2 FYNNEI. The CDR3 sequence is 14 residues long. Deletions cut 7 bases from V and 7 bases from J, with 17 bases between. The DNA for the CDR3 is TGTGCCAGCACCCCCGGGACCCGGAGAAATGAGCAGTTCTTC. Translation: CASTPGTRRNEQFF.

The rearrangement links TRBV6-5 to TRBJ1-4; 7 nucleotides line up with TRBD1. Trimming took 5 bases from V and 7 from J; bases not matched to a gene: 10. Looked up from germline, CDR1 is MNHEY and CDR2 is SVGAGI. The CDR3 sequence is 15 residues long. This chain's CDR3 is CASSPPQGEGEKLFF. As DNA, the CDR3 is TGTGCCAGCAGTCCCCCGCAGGGGGAAGGTGAAAAACTGTTTTTT.

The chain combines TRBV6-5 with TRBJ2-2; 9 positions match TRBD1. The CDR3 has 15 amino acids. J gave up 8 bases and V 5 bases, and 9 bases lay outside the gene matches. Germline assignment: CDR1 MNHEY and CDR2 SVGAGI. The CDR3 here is CASSRPGQGTGELFF. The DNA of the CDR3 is TGTGCCAGCAGTCGACCGGGACAGGGAACGGGGGAGCTGTTTTTT.

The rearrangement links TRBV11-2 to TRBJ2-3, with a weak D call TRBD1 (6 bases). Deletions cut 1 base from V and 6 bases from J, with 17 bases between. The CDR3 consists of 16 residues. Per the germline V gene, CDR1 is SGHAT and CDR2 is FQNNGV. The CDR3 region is CASSLVPGVVTDTQYF. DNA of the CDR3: TGTGCCAGCAGCTTAGTACCAGGGGTGGTAACGGATACGCAGTATTTT.